Presented here are 27 T cell receptor beta chains from one specimen sequenced in a study of vaccination and CD4 T cells after COVID-19 (dated 2022 in TCRdb). The sample's treatment or condition label, in plain terms: approximately nine-day PBMC culture with coronavirus spike peptide pools or control peptides (ViraFEST assay). For these receptors, no antigen is known. The library was obtained by PCR. Sequencer: Illumina iSeq 100. At the Johns Hopkins FTIC core, DNA from the cultured CD4+ T cells underwent TCR sequencing with the Oncomine TCR Beta short-read assay. TCRdb reprocessing: public reads trimmed at Q25 with fastp, clones called with MiXCR, in-frame beta chains kept. Records with the same CDR3 protein are collapsed into one entry carrying the most frequent genes and DNA. The sample has roughly 20,000 distinct CDR3 sequences on record, around a quarter of them singletons. The top ten constitute 9.5% to 13% of the sample.

The sample comprised cultured CD4+ T cells from blood. The receptor set was obtained from a human donor with COVID-19.

This clonotype was detected only a few times. The chain joins TRBV30 to TRBJ1-4, with 8 nucleotides matching TRBD1. V lost 3 bases to trimming and J lost 8 bases; unmatched junction nucleotides: 8. The CDR3 runs 14 residues. Germline values: CDR1 GTSNPN, CDR2 SVGIG (reference sequence). The CDR3 spells CAWSADRGREKLFF. The CDR3 DNA reads as TGTGCCTGGAGCGCCGACAGGGGCAGGGAAAAACTGTTTTTT.

This clonotype was seen more than once but under ten times. This sequence joins TRBV6-1 and TRBJ2-5; 8 bases align to TRBD2. The CDR3 spans 16 residues. V trimming: 7 bases; J trimming: 5 bases; junction bases outside the gene matches: 15. The germline gives CDR1 MNHNS, CDR2 SASEGT. CDR3 coding DNA: TGTGCCAGCATGCAGGACGGGGGGGCCTCTCGGGAGACCCAGTACTTC. The encoded protein is CASMQDGGASRETQYF.

This clonotype is labeled medium-sized. J is TRBJ1-2 and V is TRBV27; 9 nucleotides line up with TRBD1. V gave up 5 bases and J gave up 4 bases; unmatched junction bases: 5. There are 14 residues in the CDR3. Per the germline V gene, CDR1 is MNHEY and CDR2 is SMNVEV (reference sequence). This chain's CDR3 is CASSIGQGIYGYTF. The DNA for the CDR3 is TGTGCCAGCAGTATAGGACAGGGGATCTATGGCTACACCTTC.

This clonotype was observed a few times. CDR3 coding DNA: TGTGCCAGCAGCTCCGAAGCCAACCGTACCAGGGGGACTAGCATCTACGAGCAGTACTTC. Its protein is CASSSEANRTRGTSIYEQYF. The chain recombines TRBV7-6 with TRBJ2-7; 9 nucleotides agree with TRBD2. CDR1 and CDR2 from the germline V gene are SGHVS and FNYEAQ. The CDR3 consists of 20 residues. V trimming: 4 bases; J trimming: 3 bases; junction bases outside the gene matches: 22.

The V gene is TRBV10-1, the J gene TRBJ2-1; 8 nucleotides align to TRBD2. This CDR3 spans 15 amino acids. The germline V gene has CDR1 WNHNN and CDR2 SYGVQD (reference sequence). J lost 6 bases, V lost 11 bases, and 15 bases had no gene match. This chain's CDR3 is CARGAGRGSGNEQFF. The DNA for the CDR3 is TGCGCCCGGGGGGCCGGGAGGGGATCGGGCAATGAGCAGTTCTTC.

This clonotype occurred a few times. The chain joins TRBV20-1 to TRBJ2-4, with a tentative D call TRBD1 (5 bases). The CDR3 is made up of 13 amino acids. Germline V gene lookup returns CDR1 DFQATT and CDR2 SNEGSKA (reference sequence). With 5 bases removed from V and 5 bases from J, the gap between germline ends came to 13 bases. In DNA, the CDR3 is TGCAGTGCTTTAGGTGGGGCCGAAAACATTCAGTACTTC. Its translation is CSALGGAENIQYF.

The V and J genes are TRBV10-2 and TRBJ1-1; D gene uncertain. V was pared by 3 bases and J by 4 bases, with 15 bases between. This CDR3 spans 15 amino acids. Per germline, CDR1 WSHSY and CDR2 SAAADI. CDR3 in DNA: TGCGCCAGCAGTGATTTCTTAGTGGCTCTCACTGAAGCTTTCTTT. Translation: CASSDFLVALTEAFF.

V is TRBV12-3 or TRBV12-4 and J is TRBJ1-1; tentative D call: TRBD1 (5 bases). There are 13 residues in the CDR3. The V gene lost 6 bases and the J gene lost 4 bases, with 12 bases spanning the gap. CDR3 sequence: CASRSRVGTEAFF. For the CDR3, the DNA is TGTGCCAGCAGGTCCAGGGTTGGCACTGAAGCTTTCTTT.

This clonotype was seen a handful of times. The gene calls are TRBV6-1 and TRBJ1-3; TRBD1 is a possible D gene (6 bases). The CDR3 runs to 13 residues. CDR1 and CDR2 (germline): MNHNS, SASEGT. V was pared by 6 bases and J by 2 bases, with 8 bases between. The CDR3: CASSRTAGNTIYF. The CDR3 DNA is TGTGCCAGCAGCCGGACAGCTGGAAACACCATATATTTT.

This rearrangement joins TRBV24-1 to TRBJ2-5; tentative D call: TRBD2 (5 bases). The CDR3 is 13 amino acids. Germline-derived CDR1 and CDR2 are KGHDR and SFDVKD. V lost 7 bases to trimming and J lost 5 bases, with 13 bases between them. The CDR3 bases are TGTGCCACCAGAAGGACTGAGCGGGAGACCCAGTACTTC. As protein: CATRRTERETQYF.

V is TRBV4-3 and J is TRBJ2-3, with a weak D call TRBD1 (5 bases). The germline V gene encodes CDR1 LGHNA and CDR2 YSLEER. The V and J ends lost 0 bases and 7 bases respectively, with 14 bases between them. The CDR3 is 15 residues long. CDR3 protein: CASSQEQRGANTQYF. CDR3 nucleotide sequence: TGCGCCAGCAGCCAAGAACAGCGTGGGGCGAATACGCAGTATTTT.

This chain connects TRBV9 to TRBJ1-5; TRBD1 is a possible D gene (6 bases). The CDR3 contains 13 residues. Germline values: CDR1 SGDLS, CDR2 YYNGEE. V lost 4 bases to trimming and J lost 4 bases, with 9 bases between them. Here the CDR3 reads CASSQGQNQPQHF. The CDR3 DNA sequence: TGTGCCAGCAGCCAGGGGCAGAATCAGCCCCAGCATTTT.

This clonotype is medium-sized in the sample. This chain connects TRBV6-1 to TRBJ1-6; TRBD1 might be the D (5 bases). This CDR3 comprises 14 residues. Germline V lookup: CDR1 MNHNS, CDR2 SASEGT. V lost 10 bases to trimming and J lost 3 bases, with 13 bases between them. The CDR3, as DNA: TGTGCCACCTGGGACGTTTACTATAATTCACCCCTCCACTTT. Translated, it gives CATWDVYYNSPLHF.

In its sample, this clonotype was seen a few times. The rearrangement uses TRBV7-3 and TRBJ2-1; 8 positions agree with TRBD2. This CDR3 spans 16 amino acids. Per germline, CDR1 SGHTA and CDR2 FQGTGA. V gave up 5 bases and J gave up 0 bases; unmatched junction bases: 6. As DNA, the CDR3 is TGTGCCAGCAGCCTTAGCGGGGTCAGCTCCTACAATGAGCAGTTCTTC. Protein product: CASSLSGVSSYNEQFF.

This sequence joins TRBV20-1 and TRBJ1-1; the match to TRBD1 covers 7 bases. V lost 4 bases to trimming and J lost 1 base; unmatched junction nucleotides: 12. CDR3 size: 16 residues. Germline CDR1 and CDR2: DFQATT and SNEGSKA (reference sequence). CDR3 nucleotide sequence: TGCAGTGCTATCGATAGCGACAGGGACACGAACACTGAAGCTTTCTTT. Protein: CSAIDSDRDTNTEAFF.

The chain employs TRBV4-2 and TRBJ2-3; TRBD2 matches 10 bases. The CDR3 runs 21 residues. Germline values: CDR1 LGHNA, CDR2 YNFKEQ. V lost 1 base, J lost 4 bases, and 20 bases stayed unmatched. CDR3 residues: CASSQVPPGPSGGRPADTQYF. CDR3 nucleotide sequence: TGTGCCAGCAGCCAAGTCCCTCCAGGCCCTAGCGGGGGCCGCCCCGCAGATACGCAGTATTTT.

The chain has TRBV7-9 and TRBJ2-6; D is ambiguous. The CDR3 contains 14 residues. Germline V lookup: CDR1 SEHNR, CDR2 FQNEAQ (reference sequence). V was cut by 4 bases and J by 0 bases, with 4 bases left in between. The CDR3 nucleotides read TGTGCCAGCAGCTCCGGCTCTGGGGCCAACGTCCTGACTTTC. This gives the protein CASSSGSGANVLTF.

This clonotype was counted a few times. The chain couples TRBV6-1 to TRBJ1-2; D perhaps matches TRBD1 (6 bases). Trimming stripped 7 bases from V and 1 base from J, with 19 bases between. CDR1 is MNHNS, CDR2 SASEGT, per germline. The CDR3 consists of 16 residues. The CDR3 is CASTPLTGTLNYGYTF. The CDR3 bases are TGTGCCAGCACTCCTCTGACCGGGACACTTAACTATGGCTACACCTTC.

The chain couples TRBV7-9 to TRBJ1-2; tentative D call: TRBD1 (6 bases). This CDR3 is built from 14 residues. Germline V gene sequence: CDR1 SEHNR, CDR2 FQNEAQ (reference sequence). Trimming cost V 4 bases and J 8 bases, with 17 bases left between them. The CDR3 DNA follows: TGTGCCAGCAGCTCACCTGGACAGTTCCGCGGCTACACCTTC. It is translated as CASSSPGQFRGYTF. Filled out from reference TRBV7-9 and TRBJ1-2, the complete variable domain reads DTGVSQNPRHKITKRGQNVTFRCDPISEHNRLYWYRQTLGQGPEFLTYFQNEAQLEKSRLLSDRFSAERPKGSFSTLEIQRTEQGDSAMYLCASSSPGQFRGYTFGSGTRLTVV.

The gene calls are TRBV6-5 and TRBJ2-1; 8 nucleotides agree with TRBD1. This CDR3 comprises 15 residues. Germline values: CDR1 MNHEY, CDR2 SVGAGI. V dropped 2 bases and J dropped 4; count of bases not matched to a gene: 4. CDR3 nucleotide sequence: TGTGCCAGCAGTTACGCTGGACAGGGATACAATGAGCAGTTCTTC. It codes for CASSYAGQGYNEQFF.

The chain links TRBV19 to TRBJ2-7; D might be TRBD1 (5 bases). In germline, CDR1 is LNHDA, CDR2 SQIVND (reference sequence). CDR3 length equals 13 residues. Trimming took 6 bases from V and 3 from J, leaving 12 bases between them. CDR3 coding DNA: TGTGCCAGTAGCCAGACAGCCATCTACGAGCAGTACTTC. As protein: CASSQTAIYEQYF.

This clonotype was recorded a few times. This chain joins TRBV5-4 and TRBJ1-2, with D hard to call. V was cut by 4 bases and J by 2 bases, with 18 bases left in between. Germline CDR1 is SGHNT and CDR2 is YYREEE (reference sequence). The CDR3 has 16 residues. The CDR3 protein is CASSPLRRTDNYGYTF. The DNA for the CDR3 is TGTGCCAGCAGCCCCCTAAGACGGACGGACAACTATGGCTACACCTTC.

This clonotype was observed a few times. The chain combines TRBV30 with TRBJ2-7; 8 nucleotides line up with TRBD2. The junction had 16 bases not matched to a gene; V was cut back by 2 bases and J by 4 bases. The germline V gene encodes CDR1 GTSNPN and CDR2 SVGIG (reference sequence). The CDR3 runs to 17 residues. This chain's CDR3 is CAWSPGREGWGTYEQYF. The CDR3 region has the DNA TGTGCCTGGAGTCCGGGACGGGAGGGTTGGGGTACTTACGAGCAGTACTTC.

The chain employs TRBV2 and TRBJ1-4; 7 bases fit TRBD1. Germline assignment: CDR1 SNHLY and CDR2 FYNNEI. J lost 9 bases, V lost 6 bases, and 10 bases had no gene match. This CDR3 has 14 amino acids. The CDR3 region is CASSAGQERQKLFF. The CDR3 DNA sequence: TGTGCCAGCAGCGCCGGACAGGAGCGGCAAAAACTGTTTTTT.

The CDR3, as DNA: TGTGCCAGCAGCTTAATCCCGGCCGCAGGAGTAGGGGCCAACGTCCTGACTTTC. Translation: CASSLIPAAGVGANVLTF. V and J are TRBV7-3 and TRBJ2-6; no reliable D call. Germline V gene lookup returns CDR1 SGHTA and CDR2 FQGTGA. Between the trimmed V and J ends, which lost 1 base and 4 bases, there was a span of 17 bases. The CDR3 contains 18 residues.

J is TRBJ2-7 and V is TRBV27; no reliable D call. There are 12 residues in the CDR3. Germline assignment: CDR1 MNHEY and CDR2 SMNVEV (reference sequence). The CDR3 spells CTPRPFHYEQYF. CDR3 DNA: TGTACACCCCGACCCTTTCACTACGAGCAGTACTTC.

The genes are TRBV10-1 and TRBJ1-5; D not resolved. The CDR3 spans 13 residues. V was trimmed by 0 bases and J by 4 bases, leaving 4 bases between them. Germline V lookup: CDR1 WNHNN, CDR2 SYGVQD (reference sequence). The CDR3 DNA follows: TGCGCCAGCAGTGAGTCGAGGAATCAGCCCCAGCATTTT. Translated, it gives CASSESRNQPQHF.